This entry describes one T cell receptor beta chain. This specimen belongs to a study of cytomegalovirus exposure and HLA in healthy donors. The germline V gene encodes CDR1 SNHLY and CDR2 FYNNEI. V shed 2 bases, J shed 7 bases, and the junction held 3 bases outside the gene matches. The CDR3 runs 14 residues. The study ran its PCR with 60 Vbeta and 13 Jbeta primers. Sequencing was performed with immunoSEQ multiplex PCR; in TCRdb, only in-frame clones are kept and a portion is missing. The repertoire holds approximately 120,000 clones, with less than 70% as singletons. The V and J genes are TRBV2 and TRBJ1-4; 8 bases line up with TRBD1. The receptor was isolated from a woman in her 70s in good health and CMV-seropositive. Sequencing was performed on PBMCs. The CDR3 reads CASSETGGVEKLFF. CDR3 bases: TGTGCCAGCAGTGAAACAGGGGGAGTTGAAAAACTGTTTTTT.